This T cell receptor (beta chain) was sequenced during a study of T cell responses to AZD1222 COVID-19 vaccine. About the research overall: Whether given at about 4 or about 12 weeks, second doses were pooled. Study-level findings and limits: Clonal diversity may have been underestimated in mostly white British donors. With two AZD1222 doses given, Spike-specific TCR breadth and depth both rose. No repertoire was sampled before or during the peak T cell response, only after it.

This clone came up once. Its antigen is not known. Libraries were prepared by immunoSEQ multiplex PCR; TCRdb keeps only in-frame clonotypes and omits some of them. This sample has under 300,000 clones, with 93% found just once. The CDR3 runs to 15 residues. Germline V gives CDR1 LGHDT, CDR2 YNNKEL (reference sequence). V lost 4 bases, J lost 2 bases, and 12 bases lay in between. V and J are TRBV3-1 (or the pseudogene TRBV3-2) and TRBJ2-1, with D unclear. The clonotype was recovered from an adult in good health. Sequenced material: peripheral blood, taken on day 0 of AZD1222 vaccination. Written as DNA, the CDR3 is TGTGCCAGCAGCCCCATGCTAGGGACCTACAATGAGCAGTTCTTC. Residues: CASSPMLGTYNEQFF.